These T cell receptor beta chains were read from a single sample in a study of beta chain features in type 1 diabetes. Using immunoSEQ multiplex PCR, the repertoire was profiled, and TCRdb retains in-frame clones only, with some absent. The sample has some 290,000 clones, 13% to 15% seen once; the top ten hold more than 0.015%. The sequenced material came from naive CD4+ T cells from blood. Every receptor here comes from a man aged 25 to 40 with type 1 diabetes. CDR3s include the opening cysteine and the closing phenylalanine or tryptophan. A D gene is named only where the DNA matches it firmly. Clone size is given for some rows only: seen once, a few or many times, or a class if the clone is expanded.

CASSLGSGEGTQYF	TGTGCCAGCAGCTTAGGATCAGGCGAAGGAACCCAGTACTTC	NA	TRBJ2-5	NA	TRBV7-2
CASSFAGGSYNEQFF	TGTGCCAGCAGCTTTGCGGGAGGTTCCTACAATGAGCAGTTCTTC	TRBD2	TRBJ2-1	NA	TRBV5-8
CASSGLAGTGRSGTQYF	TGTGCCAGCAGTGGACTCGCCGGGACAGGACGGAGTGGGACCCAGTACTTC	TRBD1	TRBJ2-5	few	TRBV2
CASSELAGATEQYF	TGTGCCAGCAGTGAACTAGCGGGAGCTACGGAGCAGTACTTC	TRBD2	TRBJ2-7	NA	TRBV2
CASRAGGATGELFF	TGTGCCAGTAGGGCAGGGGGCGCAACTGGGGAGCTGTTTTTT	TRBD1	TRBJ2-2	NA	TRBV19
CAWSVGAGELDTQYF	TGTGCCTGGAGTGTCGGGGCGGGAGAGTTGGATACGCAGTATTTT	TRBD2	TRBJ2-3	NA	TRBV30
CASCETPSRNTQYF	TGTGCCAGCTGTGAGACTCCTTCGAGGAATACGCAGTATTTT	NA	TRBJ2-3	few	TRBV6-5
CATSRDLAGGGTDTQYF	TGTGCCACCAGCAGAGATTTAGCGGGAGGAGGGACAGATACGCAGTATTTT	TRBD2	TRBJ2-3	NA	TRBV15
CASSFPYASGIKDTQYF	TGTGCCAGCAGCTTCCCATACGCTAGCGGGATTAAAGATACGCAGTATTTT	TRBD2	TRBJ2-3	few	TRBV5-6
CASSPQVDTEAFF	TGTGCCAGCTCACCCCAGGTGGACACTGAAGCTTTCTTT	NA	TRBJ1-1	few	TRBV18
CASSPVGQGDGYTF	TGTGCCAGCAGCCCCGTCGGACAGGGCGACGGCTACACCTTC	TRBD1	TRBJ1-2	NA	TRBV7-9
CATSRDGGAGELFF	TGTGCCACCAGCAGAGATGGGGGGGCCGGGGAGCTGTTTTTT	TRBD2	TRBJ2-2	NA	TRBV15
CAITSGITTDTQYF	TGTGCCATTACTAGCGGGATTACCACAGATACGCAGTATTTT	TRBD2	TRBJ2-3	NA	TRBV10-3
CAASTGRWTDTQYF	TGTGCCGCATCGACCGGGAGGTGGACAGATACGCAGTATTTT	TRBD2	TRBJ2-3	NA	TRBV27
CASSPGQDTQYF	TGTGCCAGCTCACCCGGTCAAGATACGCAGTATTTT	NA	TRBJ2-3	few	TRBV18
CASKEGLRSGRHEQFF	TGTGCCAGCAAAGAAGGGTTGAGGAGCGGGAGACATGAGCAGTTCTTC	TRBD2	TRBJ2-1	NA	TRBV27
CASSTQGVGEQYF	TGTGCCAGCAGTACGCAGGGGGTCGGGGAGCAGTACTTC	TRBD1	TRBJ2-7	NA	TRBV2
CASNKPRDRERREQYF	TGTGCCAGCAACAAACCCCGGGACAGGGAACGTCGGGAGCAGTACTTC	TRBD1	TRBJ2-7	few	TRBV28
CASSRDSVEGYTF	TGCGCCAGCAGCCGCGACAGTGTTGAGGGCTACACCTTC	NA	TRBJ1-2	NA	TRBV4-1
CASSFRGQETQYF	TGTGCCAGCAGCTTCCGGGGCCAAGAGACCCAGTACTTC	NA	TRBJ2-5	NA	TRBV5-4
CASSLFEREAFF	TGTGCCAGCAGCTTATTCGAGAGAGAAGCTTTCTTT	NA	TRBJ1-1	few	TRBV7-9
CASSEGAAVGDTQYF	TGTGCCAGCAGCGAGGGGGCGGCGGTGGGGGATACGCAGTATTTT	TRBD1	TRBJ2-3	few	TRBV7-2
CASSLGLAGLSGANVLTF	TGTGCCAGCAGCCTAGGACTAGCGGGACTCTCTGGGGCCAACGTCCTGACTTTC	TRBD2	TRBJ2-6	NA	TRBV4-2
CASSVREDTDTQYF	TGTGCCAGCAGTGTACGGGAGGACACAGATACGCAGTATTTT	TRBD2	TRBJ2-3	NA	TRBV6-4
CASSRRTGGSNQPQHF	TGTGCCAGCAGCCGGCGGACAGGGGGTAGCAATCAGCCCCAGCATTTT	TRBD1	TRBJ1-5	few	TRBV14
CASSQGGNQPQHF	TGTGCCAGCAGCCAAGGCGGCAATCAGCCCCAGCATTTT	NA	TRBJ1-5	NA	TRBV14
CASSPPSGANVLTF	TGTGCCAGCAGCCCCCCGTCTGGGGCCAACGTCCTGACTTTC	NA	TRBJ2-6	few	TRBV7-9
CASSFRQPQHF	TGTGCCAGCAGTTTTCGGCAGCCCCAGCATTTT	NA	TRBJ1-5	NA	TRBV28
CASSKTTGETQYF	TGCGCCAGCAGCAAAACTACAGGAGAGACCCAGTACTTC	NA	TRBJ2-5	few	TRBV5-1
CASSDSSSGPDTQYF	TGTGCCAGCAGTGACTCGTCTAGCGGCCCAGATACGCAGTATTTT	TRBD2	TRBJ2-3	NA	TRBV6-4
CASRGTSQETQYF	TGTGCCAGCAGAGGGACTAGCCAAGAGACCCAGTACTTC	TRBD2	TRBJ2-5	few	TRBV28
CASSVGTGVGNQPQHF	TGTGCCAGCAGTGTCGGGACAGGGGTAGGCAATCAGCCCCAGCATTTT	TRBD1	TRBJ1-5	NA	TRBV6-1
CASTQGSTSSYEQYF	TGTGCCAGCACCCAGGGAAGTACAAGTTCCTACGAGCAGTACTTC	NA	TRBJ2-7	few	TRBV7-9
CASSPLPQGPLGASNTEAFF	TGTGCCAGCTCACCTTTACCACAGGGACCCCTCGGCGCCTCGAACACTGAAGCTTTCTTT	NA	TRBJ1-1	NA	TRBV18
CASSSRGRTGTGTGELFF	TGCGCCAGCAGCTCGAGGGGACGGACAGGCACTGGGACCGGGGAGCTGTTTTTT	TRBD1	TRBJ2-2	NA	TRBV5-1
CASSLSTGAGEETQYF	TGTGCCAGCAGCTTATCTACAGGCGCAGGAGAAGAGACCCAGTACTTC	NA	TRBJ2-5	few	TRBV7-2
CASSSGTSGRPTGELFF	TGTGCCAGCAGCTCGGGTACTAGCGGGAGACCCACCGGGGAGCTGTTTTTT	TRBD2	TRBJ2-2	NA	TRBV5-4
CASSPGTVNEKLFF	TGTGCCAGCAGCCCCGGGACAGTTAATGAAAAACTGTTTTTT	TRBD1	TRBJ1-4	NA	TRBV9
CSVYTPGTRSEQYF	TGCAGCGTATACACCCCCGGGACTAGGAGCGAGCAGTACTTC	TRBD2	TRBJ2-7	NA	TRBV29-1
CASSYGTGTNQPQHF	TGTGCCAGTAGTTATGGGACAGGAACTAATCAGCCCCAGCATTTT	TRBD1	TRBJ1-5	few	TRBV19
CASSSGGYTGELFF	TGTGCCAGCAGTTCGGGAGGGTACACCGGGGAGCTGTTTTTT	TRBD2	TRBJ2-2	NA	TRBV6-6
CASSQRDSGRDQETQYF	TGTGCCAGCAGCCAGAGAGACAGCGGGAGGGACCAAGAGACCCAGTACTTC	TRBD2	TRBJ2-5	few	TRBV5-4
CGATGTDTQYF	TGCGGGGCAACAGGGACAGATACGCAGTATTTT	NA	TRBJ2-3	NA	TRBV20-1
CASTTQISTDTQYF	TGTGCCAGCACTACTCAAATCAGCACAGATACGCAGTATTTT	NA	TRBJ2-3	NA	TRBV28
CASSFGLAADEQFF	TGTGCCAGCAGCTTCGGACTAGCGGCGGATGAGCAGTTCTTC	TRBD2	TRBJ2-1	few	TRBV7-9
CASGAGEEREQYF	TGTGCCAGCGGAGCGGGAGAAGAGCGCGAGCAGTACTTC	TRBD2	TRBJ2-7	NA	TRBV2
CASSRGAGGADTQYF	TGTGCCAGCAGCCGGGGAGCGGGAGGTGCAGATACGCAGTATTTT	TRBD2	TRBJ2-3	few	TRBV11-2
CAIFNPGGHGYTF	TGTGCCATTTTTAACCCAGGGGGCCATGGCTACACCTTC	TRBD1	TRBJ1-2	NA	TRBV6-5
CASSSGQGWQPQHF	TGTGCCAGCAGCTCAGGACAGGGGTGGCAGCCCCAGCATTTT	TRBD1	TRBJ1-5	few	TRBV4-2
CASSLAGGIEQYF	TGTGCCAGCAGCTTGGCCGGAGGGATCGAGCAGTACTTC	NA	TRBJ2-7	once	TRBV5-4
CASNSGQGNIQYF	TGTGCCAGCAACTCGGGACAGGGAAACATTCAGTACTTC	TRBD1	TRBJ2-4	few	TRBV28
CASSQEVGSEKLFF	TGCGCCAGCAGCCAAGAGGTGGGCAGTGAAAAACTGTTTTTT	NA	TRBJ1-4	NA	TRBV4-3
CASMGGPAEAFF	TGTGCCAGCATGGGGGGGCCAGCTGAAGCTTTCTTT	NA	TRBJ1-1	NA	TRBV25-1
CASSKGGQGLVHQPQHF	TGTGCCAGCAGCAAAGGAGGCCAGGGGCTAGTTCATCAGCCCCAGCATTTT	NA	TRBJ1-5	NA	TRBV21-1
CRATTAPEAFF	TGCAGAGCGACGACCGCCCCTGAAGCTTTCTTT	NA	TRBJ1-1	few	TRBV20-1